Listed here are 9 T cell receptor beta chains from one sample, sequenced in a study of blood T cell repertoires in COVID-19. Sequencing was performed with immunoSEQ multiplex PCR; in TCRdb, only in-frame clones are kept and a portion is missing. The table includes under 150,000 clones, 88% detected once. Material: peripheral blood. Every receptor here comes from a human donor in a cohort sampled during active COVID-19.

The V and J genes are TRBV6-5 and TRBJ1-3; possible D gene TRBD1, 6 bases. V lost 6 bases and J lost 7, with 10 bases in between. The CDR3 totals 12 residues. Per germline, CDR1 MNHEY and CDR2 SVGAGI. The CDR3: CASRAGVNTIYF. DNA of the CDR3: TGTGCCAGCAGGGCAGGGGTGAACACCATATATTTT.

CDR3 sequence: CASSPLQGSHEKLFF. The CDR3 bases are TGTGCCAGCTCACCCCTACAGGGATCCCATGAAAAACTGTTTTTT. This rearrangement joins TRBV18 to TRBJ1-4, with D perhaps matching TRBD1 (6 bases). CDR1 is KGHSH and CDR2 is LQKENI in the germline V gene. The CDR3 runs to 15 residues. V was clipped by 3 bases and J by 6 bases, with 14 bases between them.

The J gene is TRBJ2-7, the V gene TRBV19; TRBD1 agrees at 8 bases. From germline, CDR1 is LNHDA and CDR2 SQIVND (reference sequence). The CDR3 covers 13 residues. J was trimmed by 4 bases and V by 5 bases; bases with no gene match: 4. The CDR3 DNA sequence: TGTGCCAGTAGTGCCAGGACAGGGTACGAGCAGTACTTC. Translating it yields CASSARTGYEQYF.

The chain couples TRBV5-1 to TRBJ2-7; 8 nucleotides agree with TRBD1. V lost 7 bases, J lost 0 bases, and 6 bases stayed unmatched. The CDR3 loop spans 14 amino acids. In germline, CDR1 is SGHRS, CDR2 YFSETQ. CDR3 nucleotides: TGCGCCAGCCGGACAGGGACCAGCTCCTACGAGCAGTACTTC. Translated, it gives CASRTGTSSYEQYF. The whole variable domain, remainder taken from reference TRBV5-1 and TRBJ2-7, is KAGVTQTPRYLIKTRGQQVTLSCSPISGHRSVSWYQQTPGQGLQFLFEYFSETQRNKGNFPGRFSGRQFSNSRSEMNVSTLELGDSALYLCASRTGTSSYEQYFGPGTRLTVT.

J is TRBJ2-3 and V is TRBV3-1 (or the pseudogene TRBV3-2), with a weak D call TRBD1 (6 bases). The CDR3 covers 15 residues. Germline V lookup: CDR1 LGHDT, CDR2 YNNKEL (reference sequence). V was trimmed by 2 bases and J by 1 base, leaving 10 bases between them. CDR3 sequence: CASSQREGGTDTQYF. CDR3 sequence (DNA): TGTGCCAGCAGCCAAAGAGAGGGGGGCACAGATACGCAGTATTTT.

CDR3 residues: CASSPSPALGTGELYEQYF. The CDR3 DNA reads TGTGCCAGCTCACCATCCCCAGCGCTCGGGACAGGGGAACTCTACGAGCAGTACTTC. V is TRBV18 and J is TRBJ2-7, with 10 nucleotides matching TRBD1. The germline gives CDR1 KGHSH, CDR2 LQKENI. The length of the CDR3 is 19 residues. V gave up 2 bases and J gave up 3 bases; unmatched junction bases: 16.

This clone was observed a single time. The V and J genes are TRBV6-5 and TRBJ1-5; D is possibly TRBD1 (5 bases). Germline V gene sequence: CDR1 MNHEY, CDR2 SVGAGI. The CDR3 is 14 residues long. Trimming stripped 6 bases from V and 3 bases from J, with 12 bases between. CDR3 DNA: TGTGCCAGCAGAAAGACTGGGGCCAATCAGCCCCAGCATTTT. This gives the protein CASRKTGANQPQHF.

The genes are TRBV11-2 and TRBJ2-7; TRBD1 agrees at 11 bases. Trimming took 3 bases from V and 2 from J; bases not matched to a gene: 3. Germline V lookup: CDR1 SGHAT, CDR2 FQNNGV. The CDR3 is 15 amino acids. The CDR3 is CASSFPGQGAYEQYF. The DNA of the CDR3 is TGTGCCAGCAGCTTTCCGGGACAGGGGGCCTACGAGCAGTACTTC. The full variable domain, completed using reference TRBV11-2 and TRBJ2-7, is EAGVAQSPRYKIIEKRQSVAFWCNPISGHATLYWYQQILGQGPKLLIQFQNNGVVDDSQLPKDRFSAERLKGVDSTLKIQPAKLEDSAVYLCASSFPGQGAYEQYFGPGTRLTVT.

J is TRBJ2-3 and V is TRBV18, with 10 bases identical to TRBD2. The CDR3 is 16 amino acids. The V gene end was trimmed by 1 base and the J gene end by 3 bases; junction bases not matched to a gene: 4. Germline V CDR1 and CDR2: KGHSH, LQKENI. In DNA form, the CDR3 reads TGTGCCAGCTCACCACAGCGGGGGGGCCTAACAGATACGCAGTATTTT. Its protein product is CASSPQRGGLTDTQYF. The entire variable domain, with the rest obtained from reference TRBV18 and TRBJ2-3, is as follows: NAGVMQNPRHLVRRRGQEARLRCSPMKGHSHVYWYRQLPEEGLKFMVYLQKENIIDESGMPKERFSAEFPKEGPSILRIQQVVRGDSAAYFCASSPQRGGLTDTQYFGPGTRLTVL.